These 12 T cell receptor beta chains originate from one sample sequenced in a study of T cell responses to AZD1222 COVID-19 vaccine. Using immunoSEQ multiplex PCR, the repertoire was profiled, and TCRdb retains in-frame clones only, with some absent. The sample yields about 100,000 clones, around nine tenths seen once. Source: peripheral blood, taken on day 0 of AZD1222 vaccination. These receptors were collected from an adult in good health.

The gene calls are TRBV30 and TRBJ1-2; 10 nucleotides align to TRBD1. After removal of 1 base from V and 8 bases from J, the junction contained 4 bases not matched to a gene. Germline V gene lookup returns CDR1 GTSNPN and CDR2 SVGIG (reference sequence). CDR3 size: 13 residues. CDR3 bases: TGTGCCTGGAGTGCCGGGACAGGGGAAGGCTACACCTTC. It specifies CAWSAGTGEGYTF.

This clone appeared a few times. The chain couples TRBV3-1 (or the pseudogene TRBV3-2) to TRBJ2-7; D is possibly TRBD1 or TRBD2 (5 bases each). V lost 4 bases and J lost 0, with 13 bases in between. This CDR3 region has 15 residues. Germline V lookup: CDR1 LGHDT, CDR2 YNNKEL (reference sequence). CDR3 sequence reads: CASSPGTLSSYEQYF. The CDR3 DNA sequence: TGTGCCAGCAGCCCCGGGACGCTGAGCTCCTACGAGCAGTACTTC.

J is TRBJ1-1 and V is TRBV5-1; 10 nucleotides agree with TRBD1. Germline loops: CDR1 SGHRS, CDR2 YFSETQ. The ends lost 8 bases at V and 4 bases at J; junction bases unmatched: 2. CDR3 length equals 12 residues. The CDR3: CASGTGATEAFF. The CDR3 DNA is TGCGCCAGTGGGACAGGGGCCACTGAAGCTTTCTTT.

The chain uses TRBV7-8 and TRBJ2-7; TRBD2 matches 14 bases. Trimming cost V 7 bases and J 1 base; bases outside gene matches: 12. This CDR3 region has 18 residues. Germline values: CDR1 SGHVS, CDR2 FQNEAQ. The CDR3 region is CASTHKHRTSGGSYEQYF. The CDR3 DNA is TGTGCCAGCACCCACAAGCATCGGACTAGCGGGGGGTCCTACGAGCAGTACTTC.

The CDR3 nucleotides are TGTGCCAGCAGCCGGGACCCCCTCAATCAGCCCCAGCATTTT. The encoded protein is CASSRDPLNQPQHF. The genes are TRBV13 and TRBJ1-5; TRBD1 is a possible D gene (5 bases). Germline lookup yields CDR1 PRHDT and CDR2 FYEKMQ (reference sequence). The CDR3 consists of 14 residues. V was clipped by 5 bases and J by 3 bases, with 11 bases between them.

DNA for the CDR3: TGCGCCAGCAGCTTCCGCCTGAACACTGAAGCTTTCTTT. Translating it yields CASSFRLNTEAFF. The chain couples TRBV5-1 to TRBJ1-1, with D unresolved. This CDR3 is built from 13 residues. Germline V gives CDR1 SGHRS, CDR2 YFSETQ. V was trimmed by 2 bases and J by 0 bases, leaving 5 bases between them.

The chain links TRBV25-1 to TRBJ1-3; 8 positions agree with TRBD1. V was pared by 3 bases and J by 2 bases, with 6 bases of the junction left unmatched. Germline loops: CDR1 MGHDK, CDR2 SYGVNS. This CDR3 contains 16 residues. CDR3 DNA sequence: TGTGCCAGCAGTGAGGGGACAGGCCCTACTGGAAACACCATATATTTT. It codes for CASSEGTGPTGNTIYF. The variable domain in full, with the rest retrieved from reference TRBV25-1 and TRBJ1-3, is EADIYQTPRYLVIGTGKKITLECSQTMGHDKMYWYQQDPGMELHLIHYSYGVNSTEKGDLSSESTVSRIRTEHFPLTLESARPSHTSQYLCASSEGTGPTGNTIYFGEGSWLTVV.

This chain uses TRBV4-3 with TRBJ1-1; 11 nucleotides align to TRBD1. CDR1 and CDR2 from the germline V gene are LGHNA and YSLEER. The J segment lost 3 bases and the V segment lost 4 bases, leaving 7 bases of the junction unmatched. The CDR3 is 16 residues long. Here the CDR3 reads CASSPRDRGVDTEAFF. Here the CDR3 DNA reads TGCGCCAGCAGCCCCCGGGACAGGGGGGTGGACACTGAAGCTTTCTTT.

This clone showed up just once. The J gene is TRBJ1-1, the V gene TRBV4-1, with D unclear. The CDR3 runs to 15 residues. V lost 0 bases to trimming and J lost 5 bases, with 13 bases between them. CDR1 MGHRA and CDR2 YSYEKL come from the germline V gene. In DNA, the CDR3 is TGCGCCAGCAGCCAAGATGGCACGTGGGGTACTGAAGCTTTCTTT. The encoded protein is CASSQDGTWGTEAFF.

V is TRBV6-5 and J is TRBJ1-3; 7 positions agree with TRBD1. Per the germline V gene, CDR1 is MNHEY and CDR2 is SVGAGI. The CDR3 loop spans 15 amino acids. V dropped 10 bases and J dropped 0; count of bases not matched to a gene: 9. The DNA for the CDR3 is TGTGCCACCGCGGACAGGACTTTCTCTGGAAACACCATATATTTT. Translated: CATADRTFSGNTIYF.

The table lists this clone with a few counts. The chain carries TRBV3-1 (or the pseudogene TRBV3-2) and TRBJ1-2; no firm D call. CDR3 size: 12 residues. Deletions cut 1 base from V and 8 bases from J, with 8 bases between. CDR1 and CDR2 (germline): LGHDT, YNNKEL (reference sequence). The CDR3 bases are TGTGCCAGCAGCCAAGCCGGGCGGGGCTACACCTTC. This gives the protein CASSQAGRGYTF.

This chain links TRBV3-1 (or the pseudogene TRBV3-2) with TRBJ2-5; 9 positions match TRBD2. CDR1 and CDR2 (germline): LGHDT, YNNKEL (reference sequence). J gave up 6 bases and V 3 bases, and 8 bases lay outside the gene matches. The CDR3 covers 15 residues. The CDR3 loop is CASSQPGLAGKTQYF. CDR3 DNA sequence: TGTGCCAGCAGCCAGCCGGGACTAGCTGGAAAGACCCAGTACTTC.